These T cell receptor beta chains were read from a single sample in a study of shared clonotypes between healthy human individuals. This table comes from immunoSEQ multiplex PCR, and its TCRdb copy is limited to in-frame clones, with some not included. The data contain some 650,000 clones, almost 97% of them seen just once; the ten biggest clones take up 0.055% to 0.07%. Sequenced input: naive CD4+ T cells sorted from blood. These receptors were collected from a woman aged 25-40 years in good health. CDR3s leave out the opening cysteine and the closing phenylalanine or tryptophan. The D gene is left open where the match is weak.

D gene	V gene	J gene	CDR3 protein
TRBD2	TRBV28	TRBJ2-7	ASSFASGNYEQY
.	TRBV9	TRBJ2-6	ASSIKGQGNPFTGANVLT
.	TRBV5-7	.	ASSFRGTTYEQY
TRBD1	TRBV6-5	TRBJ1-1	ASSITGGITEAF
.	TRBV7-9	TRBJ2-7	ASSLTETSYEQY
TRBD2	TRBV11-2	TRBJ2-7	ASMDPGLAGEQY
.	TRBV28	TRBJ2-5	ASEGHLEQY
TRBD1	TRBV13	TRBJ2-7	ASSFTHGDSVY
.	TRBV21-1	TRBJ1-5	ATQPPGRNQPQH
.	TRBV28	TRBJ2-5	ASSSGQKETQY